These 32 T cell receptor beta chains were sequenced from one sample in a study of blood T cell repertoires in COVID-19. Repertoires were generated with immunoSEQ multiplex PCR, while TCRdb's copy carries only in-frame clones and drops some. This table holds over 250,000 clones, about 90% found once. Sequenced input: peripheral blood. Source of these receptors: a woman aged 45-59 years with acute or convalescent COVID-19.

CDR3 sequence: CASSVDGGSGTEAFF. CDR3 bases: TGTGCCAGCAGCGTTGATGGGGGTAGCGGCACTGAAGCTTTCTTT. The J gene is TRBJ1-1, the V gene TRBV9; weak D call: TRBD1 (5 bases). The V and J ends lost 2 bases and 4 bases respectively, with 15 bases between them. The germline V gene encodes CDR1 SGDLS and CDR2 YYNGEE. This CDR3 has 15 amino acids.

The chain recombines TRBV5-1 with TRBJ2-2; D is perhaps TRBD1 (5 bases). Germline CDR1 and CDR2: SGHRS and YFSETQ. V was pared by 2 bases and J by 4 bases, with 12 bases between. The CDR3 has 15 amino acids. The CDR3 DNA is TGCGCCAGCAGCTTACCCCAGGGATCCACCGGGGAGCTGTTTTTT. Protein sequence: CASSLPQGSTGELFF.

The rearrangement uses TRBV29-1 and TRBJ1-2; 8 bases map to TRBD1. The germline gives CDR1 SQVTM, CDR2 ANQGSEA. The CDR3 extends over 12 amino acids. V dropped 5 bases and J dropped 4; count of bases not matched to a gene: 3. The CDR3 here is CSVHTGGYGYTF. CDR3 sequence (DNA): TGCAGCGTTCACACAGGGGGCTATGGCTACACCTTC.

This clone is a singleton in its sample. This chain uses TRBV19 with TRBJ2-7; 9 positions agree with TRBD2. CDR1 and CDR2 (germline): LNHDA, SQIVND (reference sequence). The trim removed 5 bases at V and 3 bases at J, leaving 5 bases unmatched. The CDR3 consists of 14 residues. The CDR3 loop reads CASSPAGGGYEQYF. DNA of the CDR3: TGTGCCAGTAGTCCCGCGGGGGGGGGCTACGAGCAGTACTTC.

The chain is built from TRBV5-1 and TRBJ1-1, with 9 bases matching TRBD1. CDR1 is SGHRS, CDR2 YFSETQ, per germline. The V segment lost 4 bases and the J segment 3 bases; nucleotides outside the gene matches: 10. The CDR3 loop spans 16 amino acids. The CDR3 sequence is CASSPPTGGGDTEAFF. DNA for the CDR3: TGCGCCAGCAGCCCTCCGACAGGGGGAGGTGACACTGAAGCTTTCTTT.

V is TRBV5-1 and J is TRBJ2-2, with D possibly matching TRBD2 (6 bases). The V gene's germline CDR1 is SGHRS and CDR2 YFSETQ. V shed 4 bases and J shed 5 bases, with 15 bases lying between them. The CDR3 extends over 15 amino acids. This CDR3 reads CASSPDPRGTGELFF. The DNA for the CDR3 is TGCGCCAGCAGCCCCGACCCACGGGGGACCGGGGAGCTGTTTTTT.

With respect to this clone: The germline gene is not matched at one end of the junction; a read error may be the cause. This chain links TRBV4-1 with TRBJ1-2; tentative D call: TRBD1 (6 bases). Germline V lookup: CDR1 MGHRA, CDR2 YSYEKL. The CDR3 totals 14 residues. The CDR3 sequence: CASTQTGTRSGYTF. CDR3 in DNA: TGCGCCAGCACCCAAACCGGGACACGAAGTGGCTACACCTTC.

The J gene is TRBJ1-2, the V gene TRBV11-2; 9 bases match TRBD1. Trimming at V came to 5 bases and at J to 4 bases, leaving 2 bases not matched to a gene. This CDR3 contains 13 residues. Germline V gene data show CDR1 as SGHAT and CDR2 as FQNNGV. The CDR3 loop reads CASSRDRAYGYTF. The CDR3 DNA reads as TGTGCCAGCAGCCGGGACAGGGCCTATGGCTACACCTTC.

This clone was picked up one time. The chain recombines TRBV5-4 with TRBJ1-1; TRBD1 matches 8 bases. The CDR3 spans 13 residues. Germline CDR1 and CDR2: SGHNT and YYREEE (reference sequence). The V and J ends lost 7 bases and 2 bases, in that order; junction bases with no gene match: 4. In DNA form, the CDR3 reads TGTGCCAGCGGACAGGGTCGTAACACTGAAGCTTTCTTT. Protein: CASGQGRNTEAFF.

This chain links TRBV5-4 with TRBJ1-6; D unresolved. CDR3 length equals 13 residues. V was cut by 1 base and J by 7 bases, with 6 bases left in between. Germline CDR1 SGHNT, CDR2 YYREEE (reference sequence). The CDR3 bases are TGTGCCAGCAGCTTGACGGGAAATTCACCCCTCCACTTT. Translating it yields CASSLTGNSPLHF.

V usage is TRBV7-9 and J usage is TRBJ2-7, with D perhaps TRBD1 (6 bases). The CDR3 totals 15 residues. V dropped 4 bases and J dropped 0 bases, with 13 bases sitting between them. Per the germline V gene, CDR1 is SEHNR and CDR2 is FQNEAQ (reference sequence). CDR3 sequence reads: CASSSHRDISYEQYF. Here the CDR3 DNA reads TGTGCCAGCAGCTCCCACCGGGACATCTCCTACGAGCAGTACTTC. Variable domain in full (rest from reference TRBV7-9 and TRBJ2-7): DTGVSQNPRHKITKRGQNVTFRCDPISEHNRLYWYRQTLGQGPEFLTYFQNEAQLEKSRLLSDRFSAERPKGSFSTLEIQRTEQGDSAMYLCASSSHRDISYEQYFGPGTRLTVT.

The chain couples TRBV21-1 to TRBJ1-2; TRBD1 is the table's D call, not checked against the DNA. TRBV21-1 counts as a pseudogene. The CDR3 is made up of 16 amino acids. DNA for the CDR3: TGTGCCAGCACCGTCCCGGGACAGGGACCTAACTATGGCTACACCTTC. It is translated as CASTVPGQGPNYGYTF.

The V gene is TRBV7-2, the J gene TRBJ1-4; no clear D gene. Germline CDR1 reads SGHTA; CDR2 reads FQGNSA. The CDR3 has 15 amino acids. V lost 1 base, J lost 2 bases, and 8 bases lay in between. The CDR3 coding sequence is TGTGCCAGCAGCTTAGGGCCGGGGACTAATGAAAAACTGTTTTTT. Its translation is CASSLGPGTNEKLFF.

The chain links TRBV11-2 to TRBJ2-1; 11 positions match TRBD2. Germline V gene sequence: CDR1 SGHAT, CDR2 FQNNGV. V lost 5 bases and J lost 4; bases outside the gene matches: 7. The CDR3 spans 16 residues. This CDR3 reads CASSVTGTSGYNEQFF. The CDR3 nucleotides are TGTGCCAGCAGCGTTACCGGGACTAGCGGTTACAATGAGCAGTTCTTC.

The chain employs TRBV7-9 and TRBJ1-1; D is possibly TRBD1 (5 bases). Deletions cut 2 bases from V and 3 bases from J, with 7 bases between. Germline CDR1 reads SEHNR; CDR2 reads FQNEAQ (reference sequence). This CDR3 comprises 13 residues. The CDR3 DNA is TGTGCCAGCAGCTTACAGGGTGACACTGAAGCTTTCTTT. Its translation: CASSLQGDTEAFF.

In nucleotides, the CDR3 is TGTGCCAGCAGCCTTGGACAGGGGGCCTTCACCGGGGAGCTGTTTTTT. This codes for CASSLGQGAFTGELFF. The rearrangement links TRBV7-3 to TRBJ2-2; 11 nucleotides line up with TRBD1. CDR1 SGHTA and CDR2 FQGTGA come from the germline V gene. This CDR3 contains 16 residues. Unmatched junction bases numbered 6, after V lost 5 bases and J lost 4 bases.

The chain is built from TRBV29-1 and TRBJ1-1, with unresolved D. V was trimmed by 7 bases and J by 1 base, leaving 13 bases between them. CDR1 is SQVTM and CDR2 is ANQGSEA in the germline V gene. CDR3 length: 13 amino acids. The CDR3 loop reads CSARGFRNTEAFF. The DNA of the CDR3 is TGCAGCGCGCGGGGTTTTAGGAACACTGAAGCTTTCTTT.

This clone appeared a single time. V and J are TRBV11-2 and TRBJ1-1, with 9 bases lining up with TRBD1. Germline V gene lookup returns CDR1 SGHAT and CDR2 FQNNGV. The CDR3 extends over 15 amino acids. V lost 5 bases, J lost 5 bases, and 9 bases stayed unmatched. The CDR3: CASSPSTGGDTEAFF. The CDR3 DNA reads TGTGCCAGCAGCCCAAGTACAGGGGGCGATACTGAAGCTTTCTTT.

This chain joins TRBV2 and TRBJ2-7, with 10 bases aligning to TRBD2. V gave up 5 bases and J gave up 7 bases; unmatched junction bases: 8. Germline V gene data show CDR1 as SNHLY and CDR2 as FYNNEI. The CDR3 loop spans 14 amino acids. DNA of the CDR3: TGTGCCAGCAGTAGGACTAGCGGAGCTGGAGAGCAGTACTTC. It translates to CASSRTSGAGEQYF.

V is TRBV7-2 and J is TRBJ2-7; D may be TRBD2 (6 bases). The CDR3 sequence is 13 residues long. V lost 6 bases and J 6 bases, leaving 15 bases between the germline ends. CDR1 is SGHTA and CDR2 is FQGNSA in the germline V gene. The CDR3 sequence is CASSRDSKGEQYF. The CDR3 DNA sequence: TGTGCCAGCAGTAGGGACTCAAAGGGCGAGCAGTACTTC.

This chain joins TRBV28 and TRBJ1-4; TRBD1 agrees at 9 bases. This CDR3 is built from 16 residues. Germline lookup yields CDR1 MDHEN and CDR2 SYDVKM. Trimming removed 8 bases from V and 3 bases from J; junction bases left unmatched: 10. The CDR3 protein is CASADRGGRANEKLFF. CDR3 nucleotide sequence: TGTGCCAGCGCAGACAGGGGGGGTCGGGCTAATGAAAAACTGTTTTTT.

This chain joins TRBV7-9 and TRBJ2-1, with 8 bases identical to TRBD2. The CDR3 runs to 15 residues. Trimming removed 1 base from V and 5 bases from J; junction bases left unmatched: 4. The germline gives CDR1 SEHNR, CDR2 FQNEAQ (reference sequence). The CDR3, as DNA: TGTGCCAGCAGCTTAGGTCAAGCGGGAGACAATGAGCAGTTCTTC. Translating gives CASSLGQAGDNEQFF.

This clone came up once. This chain joins TRBV7-3 and TRBJ2-1, with D uncertain. V lost 3 bases to trimming and J lost 8 bases, with 14 bases between them. The CDR3 runs 14 residues. The V gene's germline CDR1 is SGHTA and CDR2 FQGTGA. CDR3 coding DNA: TGTGCCAGCAGCTTCCTCTCCAGCGCCGATGAGCAGTTCTTC. Protein: CASSFLSSADEQFF.

The V and J genes are TRBV21-1 and TRBJ2-4; the table's D gene call, TRBD1, was not cross checked with the DNA. TRBV21-1 is an annotated pseudogene. The CDR3 spans 15 residues. The CDR3 region is CASSPGTGTKNIQYF. The CDR3 DNA reads TGTGCCAGCAGTCCCGGGACAGGAACCAAAAACATTCAGTACTTC.

The CDR3 here is CASKRTPGQFF. CDR3 DNA sequence: TGTGCCAGCAAGAGAACTCCCGGGCAGTTCTTC. The J gene is TRBJ2-1, the V gene TRBV6-5; unclear D gene. CDR1 MNHEY and CDR2 SVGAGI come from the germline V gene. The V and J ends lost 7 bases and 12 bases respectively, with 13 bases between them. The CDR3 covers 11 residues.

The chain links TRBV7-9 to TRBJ2-1, with 11 positions matching TRBD1. The CDR3 runs to 16 residues. Germline V gene lookup returns CDR1 SEHNR and CDR2 FQNEAQ (reference sequence). J gave up 4 bases and V 4 bases, and 6 bases lay outside the gene matches. Written as DNA, the CDR3 is TGTGCCAGCAGCTCAACCGGGACAGGGGGATACAATGAGCAGTTCTTC. This sequence encodes CASSSTGTGGYNEQFF.

This clone was counted once. The rearrangement joins TRBV5-1 to TRBJ2-1; 11 bases align to TRBD2. This CDR3 spans 15 amino acids. The J segment lost 5 bases and the V segment lost 4 bases, leaving 5 bases of the junction unmatched. The germline CDR1 and CDR2 sequences are SGHRS and YFSETQ. The CDR3 sequence: CASSQGLAENNEQFF. The DNA of the CDR3 is TGCGCCAGCAGCCAGGGACTAGCGGAAAACAATGAGCAGTTCTTC.

The chain links TRBV9 to TRBJ2-1; TRBD2 is a possible D gene (5 bases). Trimming stripped 3 bases from V and 0 bases from J, with 16 bases between. The CDR3 loop spans 17 amino acids. Germline values: CDR1 SGDLS, CDR2 YYNGEE. In nucleotides, the CDR3 is TGTGCCAGCAGCGGAGAGGGCCGGAGCCGCTCCTACAATGAGCAGTTCTTC. As protein: CASSGEGRSRSYNEQFF. The full variable domain, rest sourced from reference TRBV9 and TRBJ2-1, is DSGVTQTPKHLITATGQRVTLRCSPRSGDLSVYWYQQSLDQGLQFLIQYYNGEERAKGNILERFSAQQFPDLHSELNLSSLELGDSALYFCASSGEGRSRSYNEQFFGPGTRLTVL.

This rearrangement joins TRBV4-3 to TRBJ2-7; 10 bases match TRBD2. The CDR3 is 18 amino acids. After removal of 0 bases from V and 0 bases from J, the junction contained 8 bases not matched to a gene. Germline V gene sequence: CDR1 LGHNA, CDR2 YSLEER. The CDR3: CASSQEGGSGRPSYEQYF. The CDR3, as DNA: TGCGCCAGCAGCCAAGAGGGCGGTAGCGGGAGGCCCTCCTACGAGCAGTACTTC.

The rearrangement uses TRBV7-3 and TRBJ1-4; D remains unclear. V was clipped by 5 bases and J by 4 bases, with 8 bases between them. The CDR3 has 13 amino acids. Germline CDR1 and CDR2: SGHTA and FQGTGA. CDR3 DNA sequence: TGTGCCAGCAGCCGACGGGTTAATGAAAAACTGTTTTTT. Protein sequence: CASSRRVNEKLFF.

The V gene is TRBV24-1, the J gene TRBJ2-7, with D possibly being TRBD1 (5 bases). V lost 7 bases and J 7 bases, leaving 19 bases between the germline ends. The CDR3 runs to 14 residues. CDR1 and CDR2 from the germline V gene are KGHDR and SFDVKD. The CDR3 region has the DNA TGTGCCACCAGCTCCGGAGCAGGGCTCTGGGAGCAGTACTTC. This sequence encodes CATSSGAGLWEQYF.

This clone was observed at least ten times. This sequence joins TRBV12-3 or TRBV12-4 and TRBJ1-1; perhaps TRBD1 as D (6 bases). The CDR3 is made up of 13 amino acids. Trimming took 4 bases from V and 5 from J, leaving 11 bases between them. Here the CDR3 DNA reads TGTGCCAGCAGTTCAGGGGTTTTTACTGAAGCTTTCTTT. The encoded protein is CASSSGVFTEAFF.